This T cell receptor (beta chain) was identified in a study of blood T cell repertoires in COVID-19. This CDR3 is built from 17 residues. Germline V gene data show CDR1 as SEHNR and CDR2 as FQNEAQ (reference sequence). The V and J ends lost 3 bases and 3 bases, in that order; junction bases with no gene match: 9. Only in-frame clones appear in the TCRdb table, and some are missing; sequencing was by immunoSEQ multiplex PCR. Of roughly 200,000 clones in the sample, 88% are singletons; the top ten hold just over 2.5%. Grouping used clinical history reported by participants in a survey and questionnaire.

The chain recombines TRBV7-9 with TRBJ2-1, with 9 bases identical to TRBD2. This receptor was identified in a woman in her thirties who had recovered from COVID-19. Material for sequencing was PBMCs or T cells enriched from blood (not recorded which). The CDR3 DNA reads as TGTGCCAGCAGCTTCCCAGCGGGGGGACTAGACTACAATGAGCAGTTCTTC. Translated, it gives CASSFPAGGLDYNEQFF.